A selection of T cell receptor beta chains follows, all from one sample in a study of blood T cells in healthy people across ages. One entry per CDR3 protein, called by TCRdb with MiXCR from the 5' RACE reads. Here the sample spans about 670,000 distinct CDR3 sequences, roughly 41% being singletons. Sequencing was carried out using blood. These receptors were taken from a man older than 75 in good health. CDR3s include the opening cysteine and the closing phenylalanine or tryptophan. The D gene is left open where the match is weak. Clone size is not always given. Where it is, it says once, few, many or a class for expanded clones.

TGCAGTGCTAGAGATAGGGGAGGGTTCACCGGGGAGCTGTTTTTT,CSARDRGGFTGELFF,TRBV20-1,TRBJ2-2,NA,15,TRBD2
TGTGCCAGCAGCTTGGGACAGGGTACAAAACTGTTTTTT,CASSLGQGTKLFF,TRBV6-5,TRBJ1-4,few,13,TRBD1
TGCGCCAGCAGCCAAGGAGGACACCTAAGGGGGAATGAGCAGTACTTC,CASSQGGHLRGNEQYF,TRBV4-3,TRBJ2-7,NA,16,NA
TGCAGCGTTGAGCGTGCAGATACGCAGTATTTT,CSVERADTQYF,TRBV29-1,TRBJ2-3,many,11,NA
TGTGCCAGCAGTTTAGGCACTAGAGGCCTTGGTGAGCAGTTCTTC,CASSLGTRGLGEQFF,TRBV12-3/TRBV12-4,TRBJ2-1,NA,15,NA
TGTGCCAGCAGCCCCAGAGGGACTAGCGCCTACAATGAGCAGTTCTTC,CASSPRGTSAYNEQFF,TRBV6-2/TRBV6-3,TRBJ2-1,few,16,TRBD2
TGTGCCAGCAAGCCCAATAGCGGGGGGGTTGAGCAGTACTTC,CASKPNSGGVEQYF,TRBV2,TRBJ2-5,few,14,TRBD2
TGTGCCAGCAGTTACTTGGAGAGCCGAGAGACCCAGTACTTC,CASSYLESRETQYF,TRBV6-6,TRBJ2-5,NA,14,NA
TGTGCCAACAGTTTAGCGATTGGGGCTAGCGGGGGGTACGTGCAGTACTTC,CANSLAIGASGGYVQYF,TRBV12-3/TRBV12-4,TRBJ2-7,NA,17,TRBD2
TGTGCCAGCAGCCAGGGACCGAACACTGAAGCTTTCTTT,CASSQGPNTEAFF,TRBV4-2,TRBJ1-1,many,13,NA
TGCAGCGTTGCGACAGGGGGCTGGACTGAAGCTTTCTTT,CSVATGGWTEAFF,TRBV29-1,TRBJ1-1,NA,13,TRBD1
TGTGCCAGCAGCCCGGATGGACTAGTCGGCAACGGGGAGCTGTTTTTT,CASSPDGLVGNGELFF,TRBV11-2,TRBJ2-2,once,16,TRBD2
TGTGCCACCAGTGACTCGGGACGGATGACCAATCAGCCCCAGCATTTT,CATSDSGRMTNQPQHF,TRBV24-1,TRBJ1-5,few,16,NA
TGCAGCGTATATACTAGCGTTGGCATAGATACGCAGTATTTT,CSVYTSVGIDTQYF,TRBV29-1,TRBJ2-3,NA,14,TRBD2
TGCGCCAGCAGCCCTAGGATAGCGGGGGCTGGCACAGATACGCAGTATTTT,CASSPRIAGAGTDTQYF,TRBV5-1,TRBJ2-3,once,17,TRBD2
TGCGCCAGCAGCCAAGATCTGGCCCGGGACAGGGTTCGGTGGGCTTTCTTT,CASSQDLARDRVRWAFF,TRBV4-1,TRBJ1-1,NA,17,TRBD1
TGTGCCAGCAGCTTAGAGGGGACGGACTCCTACGAGCAGTACTTC,CASSLEGTDSYEQYF,TRBV11-3,TRBJ2-7,NA,15,NA
TGTGCCAGCAGTAACCCGGGACAAAACTACGAGCAGTACTTC,CASSNPGQNYEQYF,TRBV6-2/TRBV6-3,TRBJ2-7,NA,14,NA
TGTGCCACCAGCAGCAGGGACAGGGGGCAGAAAGATACGCAGTATTTT,CATSSRDRGQKDTQYF,TRBV15,TRBJ2-3,few,16,TRBD1
TGTGCCAGCAGTTACGGTCGGTCATACCCAAGGGAGACCCAGTACTTC,CASSYGRSYPRETQYF,TRBV6-2/TRBV6-3,TRBJ2-5,NA,16,NA
TGTGCCAGCAGCCAAGTGGGGGATTCACCCCTCCACTTT,CASSQVGDSPLHF,TRBV3-1,TRBJ1-6,NA,13,NA
TGTGCCAGCAGCCAACCAGGTAGGAGCGAGCAGTACTTC,CASSQPGRSEQYF,TRBV4-2,TRBJ2-7,NA,13,NA
TGTGCCAGCAGCAAAGGGACAGGCTCCTACAATGAGCAGTACTTC,CASSKGTGSYNEQYF,TRBV21-1,TRBJ2-7,NA,15,NA
TGTGCCAGCAGCTTACGGTCAGGGACTCAGCCCCAGCATTTT,CASSLRSGTQPQHF,TRBV7-2,TRBJ1-5,few,14,NA
TGTGCCAGCAGCTTAAGCGTAGGGGAAGAGACCCAGTTCTTC,CASSLSVGEETQFF,TRBV7-3,TRBJ2-1,NA,14,NA
TGTGCCAGCGGACCCCCCGGGAGCGAGCAGTACTTC,CASGPPGSEQYF,TRBV27,TRBJ2-7,NA,12,NA
TGTGCCAGCACCGATAGGGAGAGGTGGGATGAGCAGTACTTC,CASTDRERWDEQYF,TRBV6-2/TRBV6-3,TRBJ2-7,few,14,NA
TGCAGTGCTAGGGGAGAGTCCTACGAGCAGTACTTC,CSARGESYEQYF,TRBV20-1,TRBJ2-7,few,12,NA
TGTGCCAGCTCACCAGGAGGGATGGGCAAAAACATTCAGTACTTC,CASSPGGMGKNIQYF,TRBV18,TRBJ2-4,NA,15,NA
TGTGCCAGCAGCTGGGTGGACACTACTAACTATGGCTACACCTTC,CASSWVDTTNYGYTF,TRBV5-5,TRBJ1-2,NA,15,NA
TGTGCCACCAGCAGAGACCCCGGGACAGGGGTCACCGGGGAGCTGTTTTTT,CATSRDPGTGVTGELFF,TRBV15,TRBJ2-2,NA,17,TRBD1
TGCAGTGCTAGAGACCAGGGACAGAATATGGACATTCAGTACTTC,CSARDQGQNMDIQYF,TRBV20-1,TRBJ2-4,NA,15,TRBD1
TGTGCCAGCACCGATCGATACGAGCAGTACTTC,CASTDRYEQYF,TRBV28,TRBJ2-7,NA,11,NA
TGCAGTGCTCTCGTCCTAGCGGGAGACTACAATGAGCAGTTCTTC,CSALVLAGDYNEQFF,TRBV20-1,TRBJ2-1,NA,15,TRBD2
TGCGCCAGCAGCCAAGATAGCAAAAACGGGGAGCTGTTTTTT,CASSQDSKNGELFF,TRBV4-3,TRBJ2-2,NA,14,NA
TGTGCCAGCAGTACCCCTCTAGCGGGAGTCTACAATGAGCAGTTCTTC,CASSTPLAGVYNEQFF,TRBV6-2/TRBV6-3,TRBJ2-1,NA,16,TRBD2
TGTGCCAGCACCGTAGCGATGGCAGAATACAATGAGCAGTTCTTC,CASTVAMAEYNEQFF,TRBV7-9,TRBJ2-1,NA,15,NA
TGTGTCAGCAGCCTAAACAAGCTAGCGGGAGGTAGGGAGACCCAGTACTTC,CVSSLNKLAGGRETQYF,TRBV3-1,TRBJ2-5,NA,17,TRBD2
TGTGCCACCTTCACTAGCGGGGGGGTCACGCAGTATTTT,CATFTSGGVTQYF,TRBV6-5,TRBJ2-3,NA,13,TRBD2
TGTGCCAGCAGTTTACTCGGACAGGGGGCGCATGGCTACACCTTC,CASSLLGQGAHGYTF,TRBV6-5,TRBJ1-2,NA,15,TRBD1
TGTGCCAGCAGCGTGCTTCCGGGACAGGGGAGAAATGAGCAGTACTTC,CASSVLPGQGRNEQYF,TRBV9,TRBJ2-5,NA,16,TRBD1
TGTGCCATCAGTGACGGAAAGGGCTCCTACAATGAGCAGTTCTTC,CAISDGKGSYNEQFF,TRBV10-3,TRBJ2-1,NA,15,NA
TGTGCCTGGAGTAAACGGAGGGCTTATGAAAAACTGTTTTTT,CAWSKRRAYEKLFF,TRBV30,TRBJ1-4,NA,14,NA
TGTGCCAGCAGTTATACAAATTCACCCCTCCACTTT,CASSYTNSPLHF,TRBV6-5,TRBJ1-6,NA,12,NA
TGCAGTGCCCGGGGGACTGCCCTAAACACCATATATTTT,CSARGTALNTIYF,TRBV20-1,TRBJ1-3,NA,13,NA
TGCGCCAGCAGCTTGGCCCCACAGGGGGCCGGAGGGGAGACCCAGTACTTC,CASSLAPQGAGGETQYF,TRBV5-1,TRBJ2-5,few,17,TRBD1
TGTGCCGGCACTCCCCGTTGGGGTGGGTCCTACGAGCAGTACTTC,CAGTPRWGGSYEQYF,TRBV27,TRBJ2-7,NA,15,NA
TGTGCCAGCAGCCAAGAGGCAGTAGTATACAATGAGCAGTTCTTC,CASSQEAVVYNEQFF,TRBV3-1,TRBJ2-1,NA,15,NA
TGCGCCAGGGGGGCAGGGTTGGACGGGGAGCTGTTTTTT,CARGAGLDGELFF,TRBV10-2,TRBJ2-2,NA,13,NA
TGCAGTGCTCCGAGCGGGAGGGCCTATGGCGGGGAGCTGTTTTTT,CSAPSGRAYGGELFF,TRBV20-1,TRBJ2-2,many,15,TRBD2
TGCGCCAGCAGCCGGGACTACGAAGATTACGAGCAGTACTTC,CASSRDYEDYEQYF,TRBV5-1,TRBJ2-7,NA,14,TRBD2
TGTGCCAGCGGAGAAGTATCGGGACATCGGGAGCAGTTCTTC,CASGEVSGHREQFF,TRBV27,TRBJ2-1,NA,14,NA
TGTGCCAGCAGTCACGGGATAGACAATCAGCCCCAGCATTTT,CASSHGIDNQPQHF,TRBV12-3/TRBV12-4,TRBJ1-5,NA,14,NA
TGTGCCAGCAGCCATGACAGGGCTCGAGAGACCCAGTACTTC,CASSHDRARETQYF,TRBV7-9,TRBJ2-5,NA,14,TRBD1
TGCGGTGCTATAGGTACAGATACGCAGTATTTT,CGAIGTDTQYF,TRBV20-1,TRBJ2-3,NA,11,NA